The clone carrying this TCR beta chain was recorded many times. Its antigen is undetermined. Germline V gene data show CDR1 as DFQATT and CDR2 as SNEGSKA (reference sequence). Trimming cost V 3 bases and J 5 bases; bases outside gene matches: 8. This CDR3 spans 16 amino acids. This entry is derived from a study of T-cell reconstitution after alpha-beta-depleted transplantation in children. Study outcomes and limitations: From newly produced T cells came most of the T-cell counts and diversity one year after transplant. Reportedly, roughly two months post-transplant, alpha-beta T cells arose from several hundred expanded graft clones. Some patients showed high day-60 TCRbeta diversity, which derived from surviving recipient T cells and thymic progenitors.

Unique molecular identifiers were incorporated into the prepared TCRbeta library. MiXCR, applied by TCRdb to the PCR reads, yields one record per CDR3 protein. The sample has 480,000 or so distinct CDR3 sequences; 8% to 11% are singletons. The V gene is TRBV20-1, the J gene TRBJ2-2, with TRBD2 identical over 11 bases. The specimen was PBMCs, collected before TCRalphabeta/CD19-depleted stem cell transplant. The TCR sequence derives from a child aged 2 to 10 with inherited bone marrow failure, due to receive a stem cell transplant. The CDR3 here is CSARVAGGPRTGELFF. The CDR3 coding sequence is TGCAGTGCTAGGGTAGCGGGAGGGCCGCGAACCGGGGAGCTGTTTTTT.